Presented here are 13 T cell receptor beta chains from one specimen sequenced in a study of T-cell reconstitution after alpha-beta-depleted transplantation in children. During its preparation, the TCRbeta library received unique molecular identifiers. TCRdb reprocessed the PCR reads via MiXCR and lists one record per CDR3 protein. The sample holds some 840,000 distinct CDR3 sequences; 15% to 20% are singletons and the top ten take approximately 5%. The specimen comprised PBMCs, mostly from graft donor cells, sampled 360 days after TCRalphabeta/CD19-depleted stem cell transplant. Receptors originate from a male patient younger than 18 who had a stem cell transplant for acute lymphoblastic leukemia, so the T cells may come from the graft donor.

This clonotype has only a few counts. The J gene is TRBJ2-1, the V gene TRBV3-1; D unclear. The V end was cut by 4 bases, the J end by 5 bases, with 15 bases between. This CDR3 has 15 residues. Looked up from germline, CDR1 is LGHDT and CDR2 is YNNKEL (reference sequence). The DNA for the CDR3 is TGTGCCAGCAGCCGAGACTCCCTACTCCACAATGAGCAGTTCTTC. It translates to CASSRDSLLHNEQFF.

This clonotype has a handful of counts. The chain employs TRBV7-6 and TRBJ1-2; 7 nucleotides agree with TRBD1. V was clipped by 2 bases and J by 8 bases; unmatched bases: 5. From germline, CDR1 is SGHVS and CDR2 FNYEAQ. The CDR3 length is 13 residues. CDR3 amino acids: CASSLTGALGYTF. The CDR3 DNA reads TGTGCCAGCAGCTTAACAGGGGCCCTGGGCTACACCTTC.

V is TRBV7-6 and J is TRBJ1-1, with a tentative D call TRBD1 (5 bases). CDR1 is SGHVS and CDR2 is FNYEAQ in the germline V gene. This CDR3 has 16 amino acids. The germline V and J ends were trimmed by 5 bases and 7 bases, with 23 bases remaining between them. CDR3 DNA: TGTGCCAGCAGCCTCCTCCCCAGGGACCCGCGTCATGAAGCTTTCTTT. Translated, it gives CASSLLPRDPRHEAFF. The full variable domain, in which reference TRBV7-6 and TRBJ1-1 provide the parts outside the CDR3, is GAGVSQSPRYKVTKRGQDVALRCDPISGHVSLYWYRQALGQGPEFLTYFNYEAQQDKSGLPNDRFSAERPEGSISTLTIQRTEQRDSAMYRCASSLLPRDPRHEAFFGQGTRLTVV.

This clonotype was seen a few times. CDR3 bases: TGCAGTGCTAGACCCTATTTAGAGCAGTACTTC. Translating gives CSARPYLEQYF. The V call is TRBV20-1, the J call TRBJ2-7; D uncertain. The CDR3 loop spans 11 amino acids. V was clipped by 2 bases and J by 7 bases, with 9 bases between them. CDR1 is DFQATT, CDR2 SNEGSKA, per germline (reference sequence).

The chain is built from TRBV7-2 and TRBJ2-4; D uncertain. Between the trimmed V and J ends, which lost 6 bases and 3 bases, there was a span of 9 bases. Germline CDR1 SGHTA, CDR2 FQGNSA. The CDR3 covers 13 residues. In nucleotides, the CDR3 is TGTGCCAGCAGACCGGTCGGCAAAAACATTCAGTACTTC. This encodes CASRPVGKNIQYF.

The table lists this clonotype with a few counts. This rearrangement joins TRBV5-5 to TRBJ1-2; the D is unclear. The ends were cut back, 2 bases at V and 0 bases at J, with 14 bases in the middle. This CDR3 is built from 16 residues. In germline, CDR1 is SGHKS, CDR2 YYEKEE (reference sequence). CDR3 amino acids: CASSFSEIGSNYGYTF. The CDR3 nucleotides read TGTGCCAGCAGCTTTTCAGAAATAGGTTCTAACTATGGCTACACCTTC.

This clonotype was seen more than once but under ten times. The J gene is TRBJ1-1, the V gene TRBV5-1, with 8 bases lining up with TRBD1. The CDR3 is made up of 13 amino acids. Germline CDR1 SGHRS, CDR2 YFSETQ. V shed 3 bases and J 5 bases; nucleotides not matched to a gene: 3. Here the CDR3 DNA reads TGCGCCAGCAGCTGGCAGGGGGCGACTGAAGCTTTCTTT. This gives the protein CASSWQGATEAFF.

The gene calls are TRBV19 and TRBJ2-5; tentatively, D is TRBD1 (5 bases). Per germline, CDR1 LNHDA and CDR2 SQIVND (reference sequence). V was cut by 3 bases and J by 6 bases, with 14 bases left in between. This CDR3 has 14 residues. Written as DNA, the CDR3 is TGTGCCAGTAGTATTTCCGACAGTGGGCAGACCCAGTACTTC. This gives the protein CASSISDSGQTQYF.

This clonotype was counted a few times. The chain combines TRBV6-4 with TRBJ2-1; TRBD1 matches 7 bases. From germline, CDR1 is MRHNA and CDR2 SNTAGT. The CDR3 runs to 15 residues. V lost 6 bases, J lost 6 bases, and 11 bases stayed unmatched. The CDR3 DNA reads as TGTGCCAGCAGCCAACAGGGGAGTTGGGCCAATGAGCAGTTCTTC. Protein sequence: CASSQQGSWANEQFF.

The V call is TRBV4-1, the J call TRBJ2-2; D unresolved. The CDR3 runs to 15 residues. Between the trimmed V and J ends, which lost 0 bases and 0 bases, there was a span of 5 bases. CDR1 MGHRA and CDR2 YSYEKL come from the germline V gene. DNA for the CDR3: TGCGCCAGCAGCCAAGAGGTTACGAACACCGGGGAGCTGTTTTTT. Translated, it gives CASSQEVTNTGELFF.

A few counts support this clonotype. A much larger clone differs from this one at a single base, so this may be a read error. Because it lacks the conserved phenylalanine or tryptophan at the end, this CDR3 is likely a read error. This sequence joins TRBV20-1 and TRBJ2-7, with D perhaps TRBD1 (5 bases). The CDR3 loop spans 15 amino acids. With 1 base removed from V and 4 bases from J, the gap between germline ends came to 17 bases. Germline V gives CDR1 DFQATT, CDR2 SNEGSKA (reference sequence). This CDR3 reads CSARGWGRINYEQYY. CDR3 nucleotide sequence: TGCAGTGCTAGAGGGTGGGGCAGGATAAATTACGAGCAGTACTAC.

Concerning this clonotype: Being one base from a much bigger clone, this may be a read error. V and J are TRBV19 and TRBJ2-1; D unresolved. The CDR3 extends over 11 amino acids. The V and J ends lost 3 bases and 6 bases respectively, with 3 bases between them. Germline V gives CDR1 LNHDA, CDR2 SQIVND (reference sequence). CDR3 sequence (DNA): TGTGCCAGTAGTATTCCCAATGAGCAGTTCTTC. It yields the protein CASSIPNEQFF. The full variable domain, in which reference TRBV19 and TRBJ2-1 provide the parts outside the CDR3, is DGGITQSPKYLFRKEGQNVTLSCEQNLNHDAMYWYRQDPGQGLRLIYYSQIVNDFQKGDIAEGYSVSREKKESFPLTVTSAQKNPTAFYLCASSIPNEQFFGPGTRLTVL.

This clonotype was observed a handful of times. The V and J genes are TRBV7-9 and TRBJ1-1, with D tentatively TRBD1 (5 bases). Looked up from germline, CDR1 is SEHNR and CDR2 is FQNEAQ (reference sequence). The CDR3 totals 15 residues. Trimming took 2 bases from V and 7 from J, leaving 17 bases between them. The CDR3 coding sequence is TGTGCCAGCAGCTTACCGACGGGGGGGAATGTTGAAGCTTTCTTT. It yields the protein CASSLPTGGNVEAFF.